This T cell receptor beta chain was obtained from a study of blood T cells in healthy people across ages (dated by TCRdb to the mid-2010s). Background on the whole study: In model experiments, roughly one uniquely barcoded TCR beta cDNA molecule per two T cells was captured by template switching. The study measured age-related changes in TCR beta repertoire diversity using deep sequencing normalized with unique cDNA molecular identifiers. The donors were split into four age groups: young (average about 16 years), middle-aged (roughly 40), aged (over 55) and long-lived (under 90). For two donors (one aged 18 to 30 and one aged 80 or older), the study analyzed two additional independent replicas of 1 million unique cDNA reads from the same blood draw. To avoid experimental bias, donors of different ages were spread randomly across the sequencing lanes. Findings and caveats that apply to the study as a whole: Because profiling used bulk unsorted PBMCs, naive and antigen-experienced compartments could not be compared conclusively. As age increased, observed TCR beta diversity per million T cells dropped in a roughly linear way, and a significant reduction was already evident by age about 40. Estimates of total diversity based on one million sequenced T cells were regarded as lower bounds and as underestimates. Donor CMV infection status was unknown, potentially confounding age-related changes in expanded clonotypes. Compared with the aged group, the long-lived group had more naive CD4+ T cells, fewer expanded clones and increased TCR diversity, suggesting age selection. The percentage of naive T cells measured by flow cytometry correlated strongly with observed TCR beta diversity.

The method was 5' RACE. For sequencing, an Illumina HiSeq 2500 was employed. A second PCR of roughly 6 to 12 cycles was performed with a sample-barcoded 5' primer and a J-beta primer mix. Each TCR beta cDNA molecule received a unique molecular identifier from a template-switch 5' adaptor carrying 12 random nucleotides. Each sample yielded at least 2.5 million CDR3-containing paired-end reads. The Mint cDNA synthesis kit, primed by a TRBC-specific oligonucleotide, was used to synthesize first-strand cDNA from all RNA. After uracil-DNA glycosylase treatment, a first 18-cycle PCR used universal primers M1SS and BC2_uni_R on all cDNA. In the original analysis: For normalization, 1 million high-quality reads, each with a distinct molecular identifier, were randomly selected from each sample. Instead of being binned into consensus sequences, reads that shared molecular identifiers were thrown out. MiTCR, set to a Q25 quality threshold and the strictest error-elimination algorithm, was used for CDR3 identification, clonotype clustering and error correction. A nonparametric unseen species model with Euler transformation was used to estimate lower-bound total TCR beta diversity. TCRdb trimmed the raw reads at Q25, called clones with MiXCR and kept productive beta chains. Records with the same CDR3 protein are collapsed into one entry carrying the most frequent genes and DNA. In this record, the V and J calls reflect TCRdb's handling and not the investigators' own analysis. The sample table contains roughly 1,500,000 distinct CDR3 sequences; only one count was recorded for around 42% of them. The ten largest clones take up 7.9% of the sample.

The donors were roughly 38 Caucasian individuals from Russia, aged roughly 6 to 100 years, who were systemically healthy. Around 9.8 milliliters of peripheral blood were collected from each donor into EDTA-treated Vacutainer tubes. Ficoll-Paque density-gradient centrifugation was used to isolate PBMCs, with at least 6.5 million per sample. Total RNA, at least 5 micrograms per sample, was extracted from PBMCs with Trizol reagent. Naive CD45RAhigh/CD27high T cell percentages were measured by flow cytometry on a PBMC aliquot from every donor. With regard to this clonotype: Its antigen is unknown. Base qualities are not at hand, and no much larger clone is one base apart.

This TCR came from a woman aged 18-29 years in good health. The material sequenced was blood.

The CDR3 protein is CASSPVGGAGQPQHF. In nucleotide form, the sequence is TGTGCCAGCAGCCCCGTCGGGGGCGCGGGTCAGCCCCAGCATTTT. The chain was built from TRBV7-9 and TRBJ1-5, and TRBD1 may be the D gene, going by 6 matching bases. Measured from the cysteine to the phenylalanine, the CDR3 is 15 residues long. Just CDR3 DNA is preserved here, 45 bases in frame from base 1. CDR1 and CDR2 were assigned from the germline V gene (reference sequence) as SEHNR and FQNEAQ. Trimming costs V 5 bases and J 6 bases, and their ends lie 17 bases apart.